This TCR beta chain stems from a study of blood T cell repertoires in COVID-19. Turning to the study itself: PBMCs, B-cell-depleted T cells, or T cells provided the cDNA or gDNA that made up the material.

The CDR3 has 15 amino acids. V was clipped by 2 bases and J by 2 bases; unmatched bases: 4. Germline CDR1 LGHNA, CDR2 YNFKEQ. Methods used by the authors: Amplified reference gene primers provided the basis for estimating nucleated cell counts. The method was immunoSEQ multiplex PCR; TCRdb's version includes in-frame clones alone and lacks a portion of them. V and J calls and clone size are given by that table; D and trimming were obtained from the DNA. The sample includes approximately 490,000 clones, 75% to 90% of them seen just once. Participant-reported clinical history was the basis for cohort assignment.

The sequenced sample was PBMCs or T cells enriched from blood (not recorded which). The origin of this receptor is a woman aged 60-75 years who had recovered from COVID-19. This chain uses TRBV4-2 with TRBJ1-1; 8 bases align to TRBD1. CDR3 DNA sequence: TGTGCCAGCAGCCAACTGGGACAGGAAAACACTGAAGCTTTCTTT. Amino acids: CASSQLGQENTEAFF.